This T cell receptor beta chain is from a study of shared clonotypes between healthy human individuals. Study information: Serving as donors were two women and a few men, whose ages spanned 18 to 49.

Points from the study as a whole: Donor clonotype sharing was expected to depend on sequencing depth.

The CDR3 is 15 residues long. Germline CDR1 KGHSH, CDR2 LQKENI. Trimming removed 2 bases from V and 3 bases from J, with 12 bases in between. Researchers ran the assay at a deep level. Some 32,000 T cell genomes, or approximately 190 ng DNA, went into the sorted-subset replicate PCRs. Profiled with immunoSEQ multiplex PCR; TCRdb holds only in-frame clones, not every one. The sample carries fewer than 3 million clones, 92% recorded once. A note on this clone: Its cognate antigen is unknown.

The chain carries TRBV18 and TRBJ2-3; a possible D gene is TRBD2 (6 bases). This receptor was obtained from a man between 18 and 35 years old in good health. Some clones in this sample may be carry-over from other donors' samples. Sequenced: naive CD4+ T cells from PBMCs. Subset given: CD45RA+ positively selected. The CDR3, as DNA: TGTGCCAGCTCACCAGGGGGGTATTGGACAGATACGCAGTATTTT. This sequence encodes CASSPGGYWTDTQYF.